Listed here are 30 T cell receptor beta chains from one sample, sequenced in a study of PD-L1 blockade in urothelial cancer. Time point here: pretreatment peripheral blood. TCRdb keeps only in-frame clones here, not all; method: immunoSEQ multiplex PCR. The data show 100,000 to 150,000 clones, roughly 83% seen once. This sample comprised PBMCs, obtained around atezolizumab (anti-PD-L1) treatment. The receptors derive from a man in his fifties with urothelial cancer.

In the case of this clone: Other DNA sequences from this sample encode an identical CDR3 as well. This chain joins TRBV28 and TRBJ2-1, with a tentative D call TRBD1 (5 bases). The CDR3 has 14 residues. V was cut by 3 bases and J by 8 bases, with 14 bases left in between. Germline CDR1 MDHEN, CDR2 SYDVKM. In DNA, the CDR3 is TGTGCCAGCAGTTTGGGGCCTGGGGTCCATGAGCAGTTCTTC. This codes for CASSLGPGVHEQFF.

J is TRBJ2-3 and V is TRBV29-1; no definite D call. Germline CDR1 SQVTM, CDR2 ANQGSEA. V was shortened by 0 bases and J by 8 bases, with 12 bases between the two germline ends. CDR3 length: 13 amino acids. CDR3 region: CSVEESGLTTQYF. CDR3 bases: TGCAGCGTTGAAGAGTCAGGCCTCACTACGCAGTATTTT.

This chain joins TRBV11-3 and TRBJ2-7, with TRBD2 as a possible D gene (6 bases). This CDR3 spans 15 amino acids. Germline CDR1 and CDR2: SGHNT and YENEEA. The germline V and J ends were trimmed by 6 bases and 2 bases, with 17 bases remaining between them. The CDR3 protein is CASSQGRRETYEQYF. The CDR3 nucleotides are TGTGCCAGCAGTCAAGGACGGCGGGAAACCTACGAGCAGTACTTC.

V usage is TRBV7-3 and J usage is TRBJ2-1, with a possible D match to TRBD2 (6 bases). The CDR3 length is 13 residues. V lost 3 bases and J 6 bases, leaving 9 bases between the germline ends. Per germline, CDR1 SGHTA and CDR2 FQGTGA. Here the CDR3 DNA reads TGTGCCAGCAGCTTCGCGGGAAGCAATGAGCAGTTCTTC. Protein sequence: CASSFAGSNEQFF.

The genes are TRBV7-6 and TRBJ2-1, with TRBD2 matching over 7 bases. Looked up from germline, CDR1 is SGHVS and CDR2 is FNYEAQ. The CDR3 length is 17 residues. V shed 1 base, J shed 10 bases, and the junction held 16 bases outside the gene matches. The CDR3 region has the DNA TGTGCCAGCAGCTTAGGTTATCGGGAGCGGGGCCCTCCCGAGCAGTTCTTC. This sequence encodes CASSLGYRERGPPEQFF.

The V call is TRBV5-1, the J call TRBJ2-4; 12 nucleotides agree with TRBD2. Germline V gene sequence: CDR1 SGHRS, CDR2 YFSETQ. The CDR3 loop spans 19 amino acids. V lost 7 bases to trimming and J lost 0 bases; unmatched junction nucleotides: 14. CDR3 region: CASSVTTSGSPLAKNIQYF. For the CDR3, the DNA is TGCGCCAGCTCTGTAACGACTAGCGGGAGTCCTCTAGCCAAAAACATTCAGTACTTC.

The chain carries TRBV18 and TRBJ2-1, with 8 positions matching TRBD2. V lost 1 base to trimming and J lost 10 bases; unmatched junction nucleotides: 6. Germline V lookup: CDR1 KGHSH, CDR2 LQKENI. This CDR3 contains 14 residues. The CDR3 spells CASSPLREGQEQFF. CDR3 bases: TGTGCCAGCTCACCACTACGGGAGGGTCAGGAGCAGTTCTTC.

CDR3 in DNA: TGTGCCAGCAACCTGGGGGGGACCCAGGGTGAGCAGTTCTTC. Its protein is CASNLGGTQGEQFF. The chain uses TRBV6-1 and TRBJ2-1, with 7 bases fitting TRBD2. J gave up 9 bases and V 7 bases, and 12 bases lay outside the gene matches. The CDR3 runs to 14 residues. CDR1 MNHNS and CDR2 SASEGT come from the germline V gene.

V is TRBV5-4 and J is TRBJ1-1; weak D call: TRBD1 (6 bases). V was clipped by 3 bases and J by 11 bases, with 20 bases between them. Germline lookup yields CDR1 SGHNT and CDR2 YYREEE (reference sequence). CDR3 length: 14 amino acids. In DNA, the CDR3 is TGTGCCAGCAGCTCAGGACAGACTTCGGCTACCGCTTTCTTT. Translation: CASSSGQTSATAFF.

CDR3 in DNA: TGTGCCGCTAGCCTGGGGGGACCCCAAGAGACCCAGTACTTC. Translated: CAASLGGPQETQYF. V usage is TRBV6-1 and J usage is TRBJ2-5; a weak D match, TRBD2 (6 bases). The CDR3 is made up of 14 amino acids. Germline V gene sequence: CDR1 MNHNS, CDR2 SASEGT. V dropped 11 bases and J dropped 1 base, with 17 bases sitting between them.

J is TRBJ1-1 and V is TRBV27; no definite D call. With 8 bases removed from V and 0 bases from J, the gap between germline ends came to 16 bases. The CDR3 contains 15 residues. CDR1 MNHEY and CDR2 SMNVEV come from the germline V gene (reference sequence). The CDR3 region has the DNA TGTGCCAGCTCTCGAACAGAAACCATGAACACTGAAGCTTTCTTT. The encoded protein is CASSRTETMNTEAFF.

The V and J genes are TRBV2 and TRBJ1-1; weak D call: TRBD1 (5 bases). Germline V CDR1 and CDR2: SNHLY, FYNNEI. The CDR3 is 15 amino acids. V gave up 4 bases and J gave up 2 bases, with 14 bases separating them. CDR3 coding DNA: TGTGCCAGCAGTGCCCTGGGGGGGGGAAACACTGAAGCTTTCTTT. It is translated as CASSALGGGNTEAFF.

V is TRBV28 and J is TRBJ1-5, with 10 bases matching TRBD1. Trimming removed 1 base from V and 6 bases from J; junction bases left unmatched: 3. The germline V gene encodes CDR1 MDHEN and CDR2 SYDVKM. The CDR3 sequence is 15 residues long. CDR3 sequence reads: CASSLLTGGRQPQHF. The CDR3, as DNA: TGTGCCAGCAGTTTATTGACAGGGGGCCGTCAGCCCCAGCATTTT.

The V gene is TRBV5-5, the J gene TRBJ2-5; 9 positions match TRBD1. The germline CDR1 and CDR2 sequences are SGHKS and YYEKEE (reference sequence). The trim removed 0 bases at V and 7 bases at J, leaving 13 bases unmatched. The CDR3 totals 17 residues. The CDR3 reads CASSLVFAGTGWVTQYF. The DNA of the CDR3 is TGTGCCAGCAGCTTGGTTTTCGCAGGGACAGGGTGGGTGACCCAGTACTTC. Full variable domain (outside the CDR3, taken from reference TRBV5-5 and TRBJ2-5): DAGVTQSPTHLIKTRGQQVTLRCSPISGHKSVSWYQQVLGQGPQFIFQYYEKEERGRGNFPDRFSARQFPNYSSELNVNALLLGDSALYLCASSLVFAGTGWVTQYFGPGTRLLVL.

The gene calls are TRBV2 and TRBJ2-1; TRBD2 agrees at 7 bases. The CDR3 sequence is 15 residues long. V was clipped by 5 bases and J by 6 bases; unmatched bases: 10. Per germline, CDR1 SNHLY and CDR2 FYNNEI. The CDR3 DNA reads TGTGCCAGCAGTCTGAAGCGGGGTTGGGGCAATGAGCAGTTCTTC. Translation gives CASSLKRGWGNEQFF.

The chain links TRBV5-1 to TRBJ1-2; 11 bases are shared with TRBD1. Germline trimming cut 4 bases from V and 3 bases from J; bases unmatched to any gene: 8. CDR1 is SGHRS, CDR2 YFSETQ, per germline. The CDR3 runs 16 residues. The CDR3, as DNA: TGCGCCAGCAGCCCAGGACAGGGGGCGTATGACTATGGCTACACCTTC. Translation: CASSPGQGAYDYGYTF.

V and J are TRBV13 and TRBJ2-1, with 9 bases that match TRBD2. With 1 base clipped from V and 2 bases from J, the junction kept 9 bases outside the gene matches. The CDR3 has 18 residues. Germline lookup yields CDR1 PRHDT and CDR2 FYEKMQ (reference sequence). The CDR3 sequence is CASSLEATSGPAYNEQFF. In nucleotides, the CDR3 is TGTGCCAGCAGCTTAGAGGCGACTAGCGGACCAGCCTACAATGAGCAGTTCTTC.

V usage is TRBV5-1 and J usage is TRBJ1-1; D is ambiguous. Deletions cut 0 bases from V and 1 base from J, with 10 bases between. The CDR3 is made up of 15 amino acids. Germline V gene lookup returns CDR1 SGHRS and CDR2 YFSETQ. The CDR3 reads CASSLEAAGNTEAFF. In nucleotides, the CDR3 is TGCGCCAGCAGCTTGGAAGCGGCAGGGAACACTGAAGCTTTCTTT. The variable domain in full, with the rest retrieved from reference TRBV5-1 and TRBJ1-1, is KAGVTQTPRYLIKTRGQQVTLSCSPISGHRSVSWYQQTPGQGLQFLFEYFSETQRNKGNFPGRFSGRQFSNSRSEMNVSTLELGDSALYLCASSLEAAGNTEAFFGQGTRLTVV.

This chain links TRBV7-8 with TRBJ2-3, with 9 bases identical to TRBD2. The CDR3 totals 17 residues. Looked up from germline, CDR1 is SGHVS and CDR2 is FQNEAQ. Trimming cost V 2 bases and J 1 base; bases outside gene matches: 7. CDR3 coding DNA: TGTGCCAGCAGCTTAACTTGGCTAGCGGGGCGCACAGATACGCAGTATTTT. Its translation: CASSLTWLAGRTDTQYF.

This clone was observed a single time. The chain recombines TRBV28 with TRBJ1-5; maybe TRBD1 (6 bases). CDR1 and CDR2 (germline): MDHEN, SYDVKM. V was cut by 10 bases and J by 3 bases, with 10 bases left in between. The length of the CDR3 is 12 residues. CDR3 protein: CAIRQVNQPQHF. CDR3 DNA: TGTGCCATCAGACAGGTCAATCAGCCCCAGCATTTT.

This chain links TRBV6-6 with TRBJ2-7; 12 bases are a match to TRBD2. The CDR3 totals 15 residues. V was pared by 5 bases and J by 0 bases, with 2 bases of the junction left unmatched. Germline CDR1 is MNHNY and CDR2 is SVGAGI (reference sequence). CDR3 sequence reads: CASSKTSGGSYEQYF. CDR3 bases: TGTGCCAGCAGTAAGACTAGCGGGGGCTCCTACGAGCAGTACTTC.

The chain couples TRBV6-6 to TRBJ2-3, with a possible D match to TRBD2 (6 bases). V lost 6 bases to trimming and J lost 4 bases, with 14 bases between them. Germline CDR1 is MNHNY and CDR2 is SVGAGI (reference sequence). The CDR3 runs to 14 residues. CDR3 residues: CASSRLRDSDTQYF. The CDR3 coding sequence is TGTGCCAGCAGCCGCTTACGGGACTCAGATACGCAGTATTTT.

The chain couples TRBV4-2 to TRBJ2-7, with 8 bases lining up with TRBD2. Trimming at V came to 0 bases and at J to 6 bases, leaving 7 bases not matched to a gene. This CDR3 comprises 15 residues. CDR1 LGHNA and CDR2 YNFKEQ come from the germline V gene. CDR3 coding DNA: TGTGCCAGCAGCCAAGACAGACTAGCGTCCACCGAGCAGTACTTC. This codes for CASSQDRLASTEQYF.

The chain joins TRBV19 to TRBJ2-5; 15 nucleotides match TRBD2. The junction had 6 bases not matched to a gene; V was cut back by 5 bases and J by 5 bases. The CDR3 has 16 amino acids. Germline V lookup: CDR1 LNHDA, CDR2 SQIVND (reference sequence). The CDR3 sequence: CASSYGLAGGLETQYF. CDR3 sequence (DNA): TGTGCCAGTAGTTATGGACTAGCGGGAGGGCTTGAGACCCAGTACTTC.

The J gene is TRBJ1-5, the V gene TRBV10-3, with D tentatively TRBD1 (5 bases). V was pared by 0 bases and J by 3 bases, with 9 bases between. From germline, CDR1 is ENHRY and CDR2 SYGVKD. CDR3 size: 15 residues. The CDR3 region has the DNA TGTGCCATCAGTGAGTCGGGAGGGGCCAATCAGCCCCAGCATTTT. Translating gives CAISESGGANQPQHF.

In this sample, this clone turned up a few times. V usage is TRBV7-9 and J usage is TRBJ1-6; D ambiguous. Per the germline V gene, CDR1 is SEHNR and CDR2 is FQNEAQ (reference sequence). The CDR3 length is 17 residues. V gave up 1 base and J gave up 2 bases, with 12 bases separating them. The DNA for the CDR3 is TGTGCCAGCAGCTTAGACAAGGGAGAGACCTATAATTCACCCCTCCACTTT. Its protein is CASSLDKGETYNSPLHF.

There are a few counts of this clone. V and J are TRBV27 and TRBJ2-6; D not certain. The V gene's germline CDR1 is MNHEY and CDR2 SMNVEV (reference sequence). V was clipped by 11 bases and J by 11 bases, with 10 bases between them. This CDR3 has 10 residues. CDR3 DNA: TGTGCCGCTCGTCTACACGTCCTGACTTTC. As protein: CAARLHVLTF.

The V and J genes are TRBV28 and TRBJ1-5; 7 bases fit TRBD1. The CDR3 is 16 amino acids. CDR1 and CDR2 from the germline V gene are MDHEN and SYDVKM. Trimming took 2 bases from V and 2 from J; bases not matched to a gene: 6. The CDR3 protein is CASSLKQGSRNQPQHF. For the CDR3, the DNA is TGTGCCAGCAGTTTAAAACAGGGGAGTCGCAATCAGCCCCAGCATTTT.

The J gene is TRBJ2-2, the V gene TRBV7-2; 11 bases match TRBD2. The CDR3 totals 17 residues. Per the germline V gene, CDR1 is SGHTA and CDR2 is FQGNSA. J was trimmed by 4 bases and V by 4 bases; bases with no gene match: 8. The CDR3 sequence is CASSSYSGRAGTGELFF. The CDR3 coding sequence is TGTGCCAGCAGCTCGTATAGCGGGAGGGCGGGCACCGGGGAGCTGTTTTTT.

The chain combines TRBV7-8 with TRBJ2-5; D is possibly TRBD2 (5 bases). Germline CDR1 is SGHVS and CDR2 is FQNEAQ. V was clipped by 0 bases and J by 5 bases, with 13 bases between them. CDR3 length: 15 residues. The CDR3 region has the DNA TGTGCCAGCAGCTTAGCGAGTACAAGAGGGGAGACCCAGTACTTC. It yields the protein CASSLASTRGETQYF.